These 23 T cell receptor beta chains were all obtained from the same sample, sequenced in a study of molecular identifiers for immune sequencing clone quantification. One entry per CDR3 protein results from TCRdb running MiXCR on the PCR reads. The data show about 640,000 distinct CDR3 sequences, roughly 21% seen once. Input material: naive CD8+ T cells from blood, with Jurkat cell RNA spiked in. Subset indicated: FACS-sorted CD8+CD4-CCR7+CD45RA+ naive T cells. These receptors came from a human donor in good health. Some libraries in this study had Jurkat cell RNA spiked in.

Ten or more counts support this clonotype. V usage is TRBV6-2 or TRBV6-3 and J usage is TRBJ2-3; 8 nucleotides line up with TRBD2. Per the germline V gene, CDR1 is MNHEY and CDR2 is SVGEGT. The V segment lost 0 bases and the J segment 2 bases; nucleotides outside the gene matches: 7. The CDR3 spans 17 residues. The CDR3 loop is CASSYSLAEGATDTQYF. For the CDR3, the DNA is TGTGCCAGCAGTTACTCACTAGCGGAGGGAGCCACAGATACGCAGTATTTT.

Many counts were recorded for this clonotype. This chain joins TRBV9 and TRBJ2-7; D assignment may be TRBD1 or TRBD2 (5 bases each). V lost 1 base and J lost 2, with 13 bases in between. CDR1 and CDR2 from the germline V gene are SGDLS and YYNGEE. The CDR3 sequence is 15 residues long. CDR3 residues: CASSVSGGAAYEQYF. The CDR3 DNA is TGTGCCAGCAGCGTATCTGGGGGAGCGGCCTACGAGCAGTACTTC.

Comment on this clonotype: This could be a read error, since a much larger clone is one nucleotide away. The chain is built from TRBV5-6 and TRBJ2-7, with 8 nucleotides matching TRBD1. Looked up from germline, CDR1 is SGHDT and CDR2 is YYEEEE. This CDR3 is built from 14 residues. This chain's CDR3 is CASSLAGQVYGQYF. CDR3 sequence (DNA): TGTGCCAGCAGCTTGGCGGGACAGGTCTACGGGCAGTACTTC.

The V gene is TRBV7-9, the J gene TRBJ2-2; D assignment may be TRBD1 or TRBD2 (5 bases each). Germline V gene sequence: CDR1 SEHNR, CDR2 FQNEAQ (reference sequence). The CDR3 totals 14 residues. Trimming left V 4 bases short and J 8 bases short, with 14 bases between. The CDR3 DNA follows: TGTGCCAGCAGCTCCGGGACCGCCCCTGGGGAGCTGTTTTTT. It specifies CASSSGTAPGELFF.

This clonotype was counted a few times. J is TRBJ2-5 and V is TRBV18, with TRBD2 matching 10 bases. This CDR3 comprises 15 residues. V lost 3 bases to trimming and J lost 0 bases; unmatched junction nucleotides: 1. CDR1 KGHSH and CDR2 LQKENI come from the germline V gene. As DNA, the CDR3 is TGTGCCAGCTCACCGACTAGCGGGTACCAAGAGACCCAGTACTTC. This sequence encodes CASSPTSGYQETQYF.

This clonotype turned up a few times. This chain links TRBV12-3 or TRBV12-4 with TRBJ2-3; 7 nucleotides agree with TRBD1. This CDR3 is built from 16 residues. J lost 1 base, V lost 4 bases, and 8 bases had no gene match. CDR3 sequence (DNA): TGTGCCAGCAGTTCCCACAGGGGATCTGGCACAGATACGCAGTATTTT. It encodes CASSSHRGSGTDTQYF.

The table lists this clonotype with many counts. The CDR3 DNA follows: TGTGCCAGCAGTTACGATGGTAACACAGATACGCAGTATTTT. This encodes CASSYDGNTDTQYF. This chain uses TRBV6-2 or TRBV6-3 with TRBJ2-3; D not resolved. The CDR3 has 14 amino acids. Trimming removed 2 bases at V and 2 bases at J, with 8 bases between. The germline gives CDR1 MNHEY, CDR2 SVGEGT.

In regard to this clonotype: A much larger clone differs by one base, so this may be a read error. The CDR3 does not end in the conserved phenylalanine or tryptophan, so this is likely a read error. CDR3 nucleotides: TGCAGCGTTGAATATTTGGGACAGGGAAAGACCCAGTACCTC. This gives the protein CSVEYLGQGKTQYL. The chain carries TRBV29-1 and TRBJ2-5; TRBD1 agrees at 9 bases. The CDR3 is 14 amino acids. Germline CDR1 SQVTM, CDR2 ANQGSEA. After removal of 2 bases from V and 6 bases from J, the junction contained 7 bases not matched to a gene.

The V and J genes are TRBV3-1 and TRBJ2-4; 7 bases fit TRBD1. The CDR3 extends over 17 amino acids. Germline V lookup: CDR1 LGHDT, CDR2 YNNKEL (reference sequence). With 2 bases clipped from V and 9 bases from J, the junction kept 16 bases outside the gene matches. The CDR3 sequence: CASSQLPAGGSSTIQYF. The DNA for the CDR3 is TGTGCCAGCAGCCAACTCCCGGCAGGGGGTTCCTCGACCATTCAGTACTTC.

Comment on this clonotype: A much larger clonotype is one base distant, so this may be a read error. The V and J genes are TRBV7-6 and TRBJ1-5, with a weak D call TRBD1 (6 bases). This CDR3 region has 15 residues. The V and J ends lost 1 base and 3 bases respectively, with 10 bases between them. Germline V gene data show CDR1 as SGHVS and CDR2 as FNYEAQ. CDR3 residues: CASSLVDSDNQPQHF. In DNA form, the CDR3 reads TGTGCCAGCAGCTTAGTGGACAGTGACAATCAGCCCCAGCATTTT.

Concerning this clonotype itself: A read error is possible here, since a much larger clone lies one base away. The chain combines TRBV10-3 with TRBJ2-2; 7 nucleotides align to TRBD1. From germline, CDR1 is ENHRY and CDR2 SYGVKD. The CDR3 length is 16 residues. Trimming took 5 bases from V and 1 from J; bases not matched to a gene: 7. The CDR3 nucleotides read TGTGCCATCAGTCTCACCGGGACAGAGAACACCGGGGAGCTGTTTTTT. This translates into CAISLTGTENTGELFF.

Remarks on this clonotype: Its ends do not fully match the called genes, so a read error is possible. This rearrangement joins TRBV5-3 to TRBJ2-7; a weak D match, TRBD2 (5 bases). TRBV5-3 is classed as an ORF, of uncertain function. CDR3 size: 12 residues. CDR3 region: CASSPSGGEQHF. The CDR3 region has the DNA TGTGCCAGCAGCCCTTCAGGAGGCGAGCAGCACTTC.

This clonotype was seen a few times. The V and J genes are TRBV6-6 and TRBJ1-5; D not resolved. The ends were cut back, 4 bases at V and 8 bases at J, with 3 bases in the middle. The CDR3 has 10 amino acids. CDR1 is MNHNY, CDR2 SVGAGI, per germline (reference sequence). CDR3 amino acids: CASSFEPQHF. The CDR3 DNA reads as TGTGCCAGCAGTTTTGAGCCCCAGCATTTT.

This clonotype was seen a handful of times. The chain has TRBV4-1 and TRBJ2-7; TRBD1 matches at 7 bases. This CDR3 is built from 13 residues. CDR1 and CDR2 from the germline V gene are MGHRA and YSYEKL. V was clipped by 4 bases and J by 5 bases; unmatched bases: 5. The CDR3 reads CASSRGDRDEQYF. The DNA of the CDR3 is TGCGCCAGCAGCCGGGGAGACAGGGACGAGCAGTACTTC.

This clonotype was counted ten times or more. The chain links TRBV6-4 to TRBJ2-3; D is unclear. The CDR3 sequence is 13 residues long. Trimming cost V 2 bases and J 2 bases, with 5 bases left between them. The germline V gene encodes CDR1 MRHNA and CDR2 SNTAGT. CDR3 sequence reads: CASSDGLTDTQYF. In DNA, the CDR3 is TGTGCCAGCAGTGACGGCCTCACAGATACGCAGTATTTT.

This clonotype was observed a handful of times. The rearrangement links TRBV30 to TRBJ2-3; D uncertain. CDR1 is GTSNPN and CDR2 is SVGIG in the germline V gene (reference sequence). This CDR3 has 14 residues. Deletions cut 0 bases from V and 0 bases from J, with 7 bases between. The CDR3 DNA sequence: TGTGCCTGGAGTGTATTAGGAAGCACAGATACGCAGTATTTT. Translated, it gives CAWSVLGSTDTQYF.

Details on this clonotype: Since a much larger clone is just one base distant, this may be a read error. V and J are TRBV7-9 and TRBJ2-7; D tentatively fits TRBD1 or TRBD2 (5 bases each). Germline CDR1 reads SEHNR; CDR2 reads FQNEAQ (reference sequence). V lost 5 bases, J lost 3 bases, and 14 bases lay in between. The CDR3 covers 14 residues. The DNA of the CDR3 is TGTGCCAGCAGCCCCCCGGGACGGTACTACGAGCAGTACTTC. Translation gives CASSPPGRYYEQYF.

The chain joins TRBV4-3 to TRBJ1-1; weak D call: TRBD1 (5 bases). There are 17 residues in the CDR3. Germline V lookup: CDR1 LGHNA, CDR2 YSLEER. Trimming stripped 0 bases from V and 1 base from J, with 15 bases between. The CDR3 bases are TGCGCCAGCAGCCAAGATGCGGGGGTAATGTGGAACACTGAAGCTTTCTTT. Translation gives CASSQDAGVMWNTEAFF.

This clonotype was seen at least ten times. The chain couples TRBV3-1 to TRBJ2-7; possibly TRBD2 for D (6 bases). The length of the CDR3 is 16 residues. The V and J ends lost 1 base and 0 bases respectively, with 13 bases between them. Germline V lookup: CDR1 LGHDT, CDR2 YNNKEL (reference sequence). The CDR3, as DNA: TGTGCCAGCAGCCAAGTATCCGCGGGGTACTCCTACGAGCAGTACTTC. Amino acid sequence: CASSQVSAGYSYEQYF.

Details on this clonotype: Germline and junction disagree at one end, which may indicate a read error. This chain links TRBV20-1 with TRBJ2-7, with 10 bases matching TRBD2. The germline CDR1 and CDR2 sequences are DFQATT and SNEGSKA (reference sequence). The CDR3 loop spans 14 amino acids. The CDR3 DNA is TGCAGTGCTAGAGTACTAGCGGGAAGCTACGAGCGGTACTTC. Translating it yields CSARVLAGSYERYF.

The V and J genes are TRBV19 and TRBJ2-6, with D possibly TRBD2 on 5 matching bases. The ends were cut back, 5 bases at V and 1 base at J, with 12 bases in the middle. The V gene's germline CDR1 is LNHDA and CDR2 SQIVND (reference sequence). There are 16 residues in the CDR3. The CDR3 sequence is CASSPAGRSGANVLTF. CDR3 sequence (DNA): TGTGCCAGTAGTCCCGCGGGTCGATCTGGGGCCAACGTCCTGACTTTC.

CDR3 coding DNA: TGTGCCAGCAGTTTATATGGGGATGGCTACACCTTC. This encodes CASSLYGDGYTF. This rearrangement joins TRBV27 to TRBJ1-2; the D is unclear. CDR3 length: 12 residues. Trimming stripped 1 base from V and 6 bases from J, with 6 bases between. Germline V gene sequence: CDR1 MNHEY, CDR2 SMNVEV (reference sequence).

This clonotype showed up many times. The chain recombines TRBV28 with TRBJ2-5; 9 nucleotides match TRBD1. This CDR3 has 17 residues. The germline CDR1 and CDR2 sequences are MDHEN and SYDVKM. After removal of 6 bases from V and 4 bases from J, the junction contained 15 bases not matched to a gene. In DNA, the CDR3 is TGTGCCAGCAGCACCGGGACAGGGCCAGGTTCTCGAGAGACCCAGTACTTC. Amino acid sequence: CASSTGTGPGSRETQYF. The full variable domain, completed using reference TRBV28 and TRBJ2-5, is DVKVTQSSRYLVKRTGEKVFLECVQDMDHENMFWYRQDPGLGLRLIYFSYDVKMKEKGDIPEGYSVSREKKERFSLILESASTNQTSMYLCASSTGTGPGSRETQYFGPGTRLLVL.